The source of this T cell receptor beta chain is a study of blood T cell repertoires in COVID-19 (dated by TCRdb to between 2020 and 2021). Context from the whole study: Samples covering the acute and convalescent phases of COVID-19 were provided by collaborators in the United States, Italy and Spain. The material from the prospective study consisted of cDNA or gDNA derived from T cells, B-cell-depleted T cells, or PBMCs. The dataset comprised deeply sampled blood TCRbeta repertoires from subjects exposed to, actively infected with, or recovered from COVID-19. The repertoires were released in a freely available public database intended as a resource for research on the immune response to SARS-CoV-2. The samples were drawn from the first 160 participants of the ongoing ImmuneRACE study and from roughly 1,300 subjects provided by 6 global collaborators. Sample metadata almost always included a de-identified subject ID, COVID-19 status, age in years and sex. Where available, HLA class I and class II types were obtained from metadata supplied by the sample provider rather than from assay-based typing. General findings and caveats noted by the study authors: The quantity of clinical and demographic metadata differed by source and by participant and was supplied without curation.

TCRbeta CDR3 regions were amplified from genomic DNA using the immunoSEQ Assay, a bias-controlled multiplex PCR. In the original analysis: Within the assay, amplification of reference gene primers was used to estimate how many nucleated cells each sample contained. To quantify the absolute abundance of each unique TCRbeta CDR3 rearrangement, sequence reads were collapsed and filtered. Productive Simpson clonality was computed per sample as the square root of Simpson's diversity index over productive rearrangements. What TCRdb holds here is the immuneACCESS table cut down to in-frame rearrangements. Part of the clones is not present; checked against another copy, under half of the missing clones reflect an unresolved V gene, and the others are unexplained. D and trimming were read from the DNA, whereas the V and J calls and clone size are those reported in that table. Across this sample there are 200,000 or so clones, with about 86% seen only once. Clones ranked in the top ten supply 2.2% of the sample.

This clone was picked up a small number of times. This receptor's antigen is unknown. Per-base qualities were not stored, and no clone one base away is much larger. Collaborating institutions collected whole blood in K2EDTA tubes following their own protocols. For TCRbeta analysis, collaborators shipped samples in one of three forms: frozen whole blood, isolated PBMCs, or DNA extracted from either of those sample types. This receptor was taken from a woman aged 45-59 years with acute or convalescent COVID-19. The sample consisted of peripheral blood.

The nucleotide sequence is TGTGCCAGTGGGGCAGGGGTTTTCGCTGGGGCCAACGTCCTGACTTTC. Its product reads: CASGAGVFAGANVLTF. The chain is made from TRBV19 and TRBJ2-6, with a weak D call of TRBD1 (6 bases match). CDR3 length: 16 amino acids, cysteine to phenylalanine. The kept DNA is CDR3 alone, 48 bases in frame from the first base. Per the germline V gene (reference sequence), LNHDA is the CDR1 and SQIVND is the CDR2. Trimming at the junction amounts to 8 bases on V and 2 bases on J, and the germline ends lie 16 bases apart.